This T cell receptor beta chain appears in the sequencing data of a study of STAT5B mutations in CD4+ large granular lymphocyte leukemia (dated by TCRdb to between 2022 and 2023). Study-level background: Among the healthy controls, the CDR3 'QG' motif was associated with a particular HLA allele. The TCRbeta repertoires of CD4+ T-cell large granular lymphocyte leukemia patients were compared with the TCRbeta repertoires of healthy blood donors. The purity of purified fractions was confirmed by flow cytometry on FACSCanto II or FACSVerse to exceed 95% among lymphocytes. General study outcomes and caveats: The main leukemic clonotypes were found to be private to each patient, although around 25% of the main leukemic clonotypes were detected at low frequency in the non-leukemic repertoires of other patients. Enrichment of TRBV06-family usage was observed among the top patient clones (8/27) relative to healthy controls (2/35). CD4-sorted patient repertoires appeared more clonal than healthy CD4+ repertoires, and this difference persisted after removing the putative leukemic clones. Data were not HLA-matched; higher clonality in CD4+ versus CD8+ T-LGLL could reflect the relatively small sample size.

Inclusive of the bounding cysteine and phenylalanine, the CDR3 is 17 residues long. The retained sequence is limited to the CDR3, 51 bases, with the frame set at the first base. Taken from the germline V gene (reference sequence), the CDR1 and CDR2 loops are MNHEY and SMNVEV. The V and J ends are trimmed by 1 base and 3 bases, leaving 13 bases between them. Healthy controls were some 35 blood donors whose buffy coats came from the Finnish Red Cross blood service. All TCR-sequenced material derived from peripheral blood: patient blood samples and healthy donor buffy coats. Ficoll-Hypaque gradient centrifugation was used to isolate peripheral blood mononuclear cells. Magnetic purification was used to isolate CD4+ cells from the buffy coats of the healthy controls. The Gentra Puregene Cell and Tissue kit was used for genomic DNA extraction, and quantification was performed on a Qubit 2.0 fluorometer.

TCRbeta rearrangements were sequenced from genomic DNA using the immunoSEQ assay at survey resolution. Regarding the original processing steps: In the TCR sequencing data, the lowest productive clonotype frequency that could be detected was 2.59 x 10-5. Only productive TCRbeta rearrangements, meaning sequences that were complete and in-frame, were kept for the analyses. Clonality for each sample was calculated as Simpson clonality in the immunoSEQ Analyzer version 3.0. Clones were binned by frequency as very rare, small, medium, large (1-20%) or hyperexpanded (>20%). OLGA 1.2.3 estimated generation probabilities, VDJtools produced V-gene circos plots, VDJdb was queried for specificities, and GLIPH identified CDR3 motifs. TCRdb took this table from immuneACCESS and kept in-frame rearrangements with V and J called. Such tables lack part of the clones; where checked against another copy, unresolved V genes explain under half of the gap, and the rest is unexplained. The V and J calls and clone size are taken from that table; D and trimming were inferred from the DNA. For this sample the table gives roughly 40,000 clones, of which 70% to 85% were detected only once. Approximately 0.3% of the sample is held by the ten biggest clonotypes.

Remarks on this clone: What this receptor recognizes is not known. Nothing much larger sits one base from this clone, and base qualities are not available.

This clonotype was obtained from a human donor in good health. The chain is made from TRBV27 and TRBJ1-6; the D gene is possibly TRBD1, with 6 bases matching. Sequencing input: CD4+ T cells from blood buffy coats. The sequenced DNA is TGTGCCAGCAGTTTATTACGGGGGCCGAACTATAATTCACCCCTCCACTTT. It specifies CASSLLRGPNYNSPLHF.